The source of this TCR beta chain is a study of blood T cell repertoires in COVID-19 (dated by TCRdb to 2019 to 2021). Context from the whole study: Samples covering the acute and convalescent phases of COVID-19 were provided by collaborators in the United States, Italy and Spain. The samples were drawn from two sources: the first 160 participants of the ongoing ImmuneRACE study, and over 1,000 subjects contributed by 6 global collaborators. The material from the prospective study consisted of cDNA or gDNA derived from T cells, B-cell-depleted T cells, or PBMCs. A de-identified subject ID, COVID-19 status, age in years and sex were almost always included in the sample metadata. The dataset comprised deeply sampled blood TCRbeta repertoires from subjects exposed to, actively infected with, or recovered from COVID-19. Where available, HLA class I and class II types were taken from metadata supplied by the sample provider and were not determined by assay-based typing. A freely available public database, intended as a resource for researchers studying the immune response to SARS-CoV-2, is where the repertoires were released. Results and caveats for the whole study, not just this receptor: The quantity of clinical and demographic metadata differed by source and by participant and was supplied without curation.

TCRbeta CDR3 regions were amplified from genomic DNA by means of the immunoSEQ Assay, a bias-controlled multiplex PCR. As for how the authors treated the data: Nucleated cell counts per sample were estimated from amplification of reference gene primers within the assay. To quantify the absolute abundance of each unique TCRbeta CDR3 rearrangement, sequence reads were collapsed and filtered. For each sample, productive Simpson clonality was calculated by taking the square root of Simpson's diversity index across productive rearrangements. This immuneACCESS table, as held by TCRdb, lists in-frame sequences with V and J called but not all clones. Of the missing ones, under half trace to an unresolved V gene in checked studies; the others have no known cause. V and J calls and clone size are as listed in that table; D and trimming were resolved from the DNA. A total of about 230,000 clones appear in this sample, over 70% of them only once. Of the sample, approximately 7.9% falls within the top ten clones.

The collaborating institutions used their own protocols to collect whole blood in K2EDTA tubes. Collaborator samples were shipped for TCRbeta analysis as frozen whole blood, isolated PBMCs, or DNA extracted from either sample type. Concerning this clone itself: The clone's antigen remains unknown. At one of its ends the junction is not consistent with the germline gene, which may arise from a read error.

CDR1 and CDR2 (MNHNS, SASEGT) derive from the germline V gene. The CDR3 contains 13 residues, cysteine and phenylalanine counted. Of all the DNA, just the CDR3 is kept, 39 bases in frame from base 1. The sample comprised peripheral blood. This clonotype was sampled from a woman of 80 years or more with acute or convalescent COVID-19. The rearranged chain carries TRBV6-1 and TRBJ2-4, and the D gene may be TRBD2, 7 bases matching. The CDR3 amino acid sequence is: CASSEIGGAASHF. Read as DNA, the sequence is TGTGCCAGCAGTGAGATAGGGGGGGCCGCTTCCCACTTC.